One sample yielded the 23 T cell receptor beta chains listed below, sequenced in a study of vaccination and CD4 T cells after COVID-19. For these TCRs, the target antigens are not known. CD4+ T cells that had been cultured provided DNA sequenced with the Oncomine TCR Beta short-read assay. TCRdb re-analysed the PCR reads in MiXCR, keeping a single row per CDR3 protein. The sample holds 13,000 or so distinct CDR3 sequences, around 40% seen once. Regarding treatment: approximately 11-day PBMC culture with coronavirus spike peptide pools or control peptides (ViraFEST assay). The sequences come from CD4+ T cells from blood, cultured in vitro, collected after SARS-CoV-2 vaccination. The receptors shown here come from a human donor who had recovered from COVID-19.

This clonotype was detected a few times. The V and J genes are TRBV28 and TRBJ2-7; 13 bases are a match to TRBD2. The CDR3 covers 15 residues. With V trimmed by 5 bases and J by 6 bases, 7 bases remained unmatched. CDR1 is MDHEN and CDR2 is SYDVKM in the germline V gene. CDR3: CASSPLTSGRREQYF. The DNA of the CDR3 is TGTGCCAGCAGTCCATTGACTAGCGGGAGGCGCGAGCAGTACTTC.

The chain links TRBV20-1 to TRBJ1-2, with no clear D. CDR1 and CDR2 (germline): DFQATT, SNEGSKA (reference sequence). The ends were cut back, 6 bases at V and 8 bases at J, with 13 bases in the middle. This CDR3 has 11 amino acids. CDR3 nucleotide sequence: TGCAGTGCGTTCCTCGTGGGGGGCTACACCTTC. Translating it yields CSAFLVGGYTF.

The chain couples TRBV7-8 to TRBJ2-1; 7 bases are shared with TRBD2. From germline, CDR1 is SGHVS and CDR2 FQNEAQ. The CDR3 length is 17 residues. J gave up 5 bases and V 6 bases, and 16 bases lay outside the gene matches. In DNA form, the CDR3 reads TGTGCCAGCAGTGATCCGTACCGGGGGAGGGCGGACAATGAGCAGTTCTTC. It is translated as CASSDPYRGRADNEQFF.

J is TRBJ2-7 and V is TRBV29-1, with D possibly TRBD2 on 5 matching bases. CDR3 length equals 13 residues. Looked up from germline, CDR1 is SQVTM and CDR2 is ANQGSEA. V was cut by 5 bases and J by 4 bases, with 15 bases left in between. The CDR3 region has the DNA TGCAGCGTTCTGGACTCGCCCAAATACGAGCAGTACTTC. Its protein product is CSVLDSPKYEQYF.

CDR3 loop: CASSRQGKNTEAFF. The CDR3 nucleotides are TGTGCCAGCAGCAGACAGGGTAAGAACACTGAAGCTTTCTTT. The chain has TRBV21-1 and TRBJ1-1; TRBD1 is the table's D call and was not checked against the DNA. TRBV21-1 constitutes a pseudogene. This CDR3 is built from 14 residues.

Notes on this clonotype: One junction end disagrees with the germline gene, perhaps due to a read error. The chain combines TRBV28 with TRBJ2-5; 7 positions agree with TRBD2. This CDR3 contains 16 residues. Germline V lookup: CDR1 MDHEN, CDR2 SYDVKM. This CDR3 reads CASSLIGLAEQEAQYF. CDR3 in DNA: TGTGCCAGCAGTTTAATTGGGCTAGCGGAACAAGAGGCCCAGTACTTC.

The V gene is TRBV28, the J gene TRBJ2-7, with TRBD1 matching over 7 bases. The CDR3 runs to 14 residues. Germline lookup yields CDR1 MDHEN and CDR2 SYDVKM. With V trimmed by 5 bases and J by 4 bases, 8 bases remained unmatched. CDR3 region: CASSTTGVGYEQYF. Written as DNA, the CDR3 is TGTGCCAGCAGTACTACAGGGGTAGGATACGAGCAGTACTTC.

The CDR3 DNA sequence: TGTGCCAGCAGTTGGGACCTACTGCGGGAAAAACTGTTTTTT. Its translation: CASSWDLLREKLFF. This chain joins TRBV12-3 or TRBV12-4 and TRBJ1-4, with D tentatively TRBD1 (5 bases). Trimming shortened V by 4 bases and J by 8 bases, and 14 bases separated the two germline ends. The CDR3 loop spans 14 amino acids.

This clonotype has just one count. This chain links TRBV20-1 with TRBJ2-3, with D possibly TRBD2 on 5 matching bases. This CDR3 is 15 amino acids long. In germline, CDR1 is DFQATT, CDR2 SNEGSKA (reference sequence). Trimming took off 0 bases at V and 5 bases at J, with 15 bases between the two ends. Here the CDR3 reads CSARDSRGSLDTQYF. Written as DNA, the CDR3 is TGCAGTGCTAGAGATAGCCGAGGGAGCCTAGATACGCAGTATTTT.

There are a few counts of this clonotype. The rearrangement joins TRBV7-2 to TRBJ2-7; D is uncertain. Germline assignment: CDR1 SGHTA and CDR2 FQGNSA. The V and J ends lost 1 base and 5 bases respectively, with 12 bases between them. The CDR3 is 14 amino acids. CDR3: CASSLGGGRHEQYF. CDR3 DNA: TGTGCCAGCAGCTTAGGGGGTGGACGCCACGAGCAGTACTTC. Complete variable domain (other parts from reference TRBV7-2 and TRBJ2-7): GAGVSQSPSNKVTEKGKDVELRCDPISGHTALYWYRQSLGQGLEFLIYFQGNSAPDKSGLPSDRFSAERTGGSVSTLTIQRTQQEDSAVYLCASSLGGGRHEQYFGPGTRLTVT.

In its sample, this clonotype was seen a few times. This chain links TRBV20-1 with TRBJ2-3; the D gene is possibly TRBD2 (5 bases). With 7 bases removed from V and 1 base from J, the gap between germline ends came to 9 bases. This CDR3 contains 12 residues. Germline V gene data show CDR1 as DFQATT and CDR2 as SNEGSKA (reference sequence). CDR3 sequence: CSGGEGTDTQYF. The CDR3 bases are TGCAGTGGGGGAGAGGGCACAGATACGCAGTATTTT.

The genes are TRBV7-9 and TRBJ2-2; 15 nucleotides agree with TRBD2. Trimming removed 2 bases from V and 6 bases from J; junction bases left unmatched: 1. Germline V gene data show CDR1 as SEHNR and CDR2 as FQNEAQ (reference sequence). CDR3 length: 16 amino acids. CDR3 loop: CASSLRTSGRAGELFF. For the CDR3, the DNA is TGTGCCAGCAGCTTAAGGACTAGCGGGAGGGCCGGGGAGCTGTTTTTT.

This clonotype has more than one count but fewer than ten. The chain uses TRBV20-1 and TRBJ2-1; D is ambiguous. Looked up from germline, CDR1 is DFQATT and CDR2 is SNEGSKA (reference sequence). Trimming cost V 6 bases and J 4 bases, with 10 bases left between them. The CDR3 consists of 12 residues. CDR3 residues: CSASDGYNEQFF. The CDR3 DNA reads as TGCAGTGCATCCGACGGGTACAATGAGCAGTTCTTC.

This clonotype showed up just a few times. V usage is TRBV28 and J usage is TRBJ2-7; 7 positions match TRBD2. CDR3 length equals 15 residues. Germline trimming cut 6 bases from V and 4 bases from J; bases unmatched to any gene: 12. Germline V gene data show CDR1 as MDHEN and CDR2 as SYDVKM. The CDR3 sequence is CASSRSSGSSYEQYF. The CDR3 region has the DNA TGTGCCAGCAGCCGCTCTAGCGGATCATCGTACGAGCAGTACTTC.

V usage is TRBV11-2 and J usage is TRBJ2-6; a weak D match, TRBD2 (5 bases). V shed 3 bases and J shed 0 bases, with 6 bases lying between them. CDR1 SGHAT and CDR2 FQNNGV come from the germline V gene. This CDR3 is built from 15 residues. The chain's CDR3 is CASSFSDSGANVLTF. The CDR3 DNA is TGTGCCAGCAGCTTTAGCGACTCTGGGGCCAACGTCCTGACTTTC.

The chain is built from TRBV4-3 and TRBJ2-1; 10 bases align to TRBD2. The CDR3 covers 15 residues. Per the germline V gene, CDR1 is LGHNA and CDR2 is YSLEER. Unmatched junction bases numbered 8, after V lost 4 bases and J lost 8 bases. This CDR3 is CASSLGLAGEYEQFF. The CDR3 region has the DNA TGCGCCAGCAGCCTAGGTCTAGCGGGAGAATATGAGCAGTTCTTC.

CDR3 in DNA: TGTGCCAGCATCCGACCAACTCTAGGGCCAGCGGATGAAAAACTGTTTTTT. This codes for CASIRPTLGPADEKLFF. The chain carries TRBV6-4 and TRBJ1-4; D gene unclear. The CDR3 runs 17 residues. CDR1 MRHNA and CDR2 SNTAGT come from the germline V gene. The V gene lost 7 bases and the J gene lost 6 bases, with 24 bases spanning the gap.

The V gene is TRBV6-2 or TRBV6-3, the J gene TRBJ2-2; the D gene is possibly TRBD2 (6 bases). This CDR3 has 15 residues. Germline CDR1 is MNHEY and CDR2 is SVGEGT. V gave up 8 bases and J gave up 2 bases, with 15 bases separating them. CDR3 region: CASEDYGYNTGELFF. Here the CDR3 DNA reads TGTGCCAGCGAGGACTACGGCTACAACACCGGGGAGCTGTTTTTT.

This clonotype was observed a handful of times. The chain joins TRBV7-2 to TRBJ2-7, with a tentative D call TRBD1 (6 bases). Germline loops: CDR1 SGHTA, CDR2 FQGNSA. This CDR3 is built from 15 residues. The V and J ends lost 1 base and 0 bases respectively, with 10 bases between them. The CDR3 spells CASSLGGQNSYEQYF. The CDR3 DNA reads as TGTGCCAGCAGCTTAGGGGGGCAGAACTCCTACGAGCAGTACTTC.

The chain carries TRBV5-1 and TRBJ2-3; the D gene is possibly TRBD1 (5 bases). The germline V gene has CDR1 SGHRS and CDR2 YFSETQ. The CDR3 length is 16 residues. V dropped 1 base and J dropped 0 bases, with 12 bases sitting between them. The CDR3 spells CASSLRQKGSTDTQYF. The DNA of the CDR3 is TGCGCCAGCAGCTTGAGGCAGAAGGGGAGCACAGATACGCAGTATTTT. Looking up the rest from reference TRBV5-1 and TRBJ2-3 gives the full variable domain: KAGVTQTPRYLIKTRGQQVTLSCSPISGHRSVSWYQQTPGQGLQFLFEYFSETQRNKGNFPGRFSGRQFSNSRSEMNVSTLELGDSALYLCASSLRQKGSTDTQYFGPGTRLTVL.

This rearrangement joins TRBV10-3 to TRBJ2-5, with 7 bases aligning to TRBD1. Per the germline V gene, CDR1 is ENHRY and CDR2 is SYGVKD. This CDR3 region has 15 residues. The ends lost 4 bases at V and 4 bases at J; junction bases unmatched: 9. The CDR3 reads CAISGRQGPSETQYF. CDR3 DNA: TGTGCCATCAGTGGGAGACAGGGACCCTCAGAGACCCAGTACTTC.

In its sample, this clonotype was seen a few times. J is TRBJ2-3 and V is TRBV5-4, with 9 nucleotides matching TRBD2. Trimming cost V 4 bases and J 2 bases; bases outside gene matches: 11. The CDR3 runs to 17 residues. Germline CDR1 is SGHNT and CDR2 is YYREEE (reference sequence). In DNA form, the CDR3 reads TGTGCCAGCAGCGGGGGTAGCGGGAGAGCGATCACAGATACGCAGTATTTT. It specifies CASSGGSGRAITDTQYF.

For the CDR3, the DNA is TGTGCCAGCAGTGCTGACAGGGGGAACTATGGCTACACCTTC. This gives the protein CASSADRGNYGYTF. The rearrangement links TRBV7-2 to TRBJ1-2, with 9 nucleotides matching TRBD1. V lost 6 bases to trimming and J lost 2 bases; unmatched junction nucleotides: 4. CDR1 and CDR2 from the germline V gene are SGHTA and FQGNSA. The CDR3 spans 14 residues.